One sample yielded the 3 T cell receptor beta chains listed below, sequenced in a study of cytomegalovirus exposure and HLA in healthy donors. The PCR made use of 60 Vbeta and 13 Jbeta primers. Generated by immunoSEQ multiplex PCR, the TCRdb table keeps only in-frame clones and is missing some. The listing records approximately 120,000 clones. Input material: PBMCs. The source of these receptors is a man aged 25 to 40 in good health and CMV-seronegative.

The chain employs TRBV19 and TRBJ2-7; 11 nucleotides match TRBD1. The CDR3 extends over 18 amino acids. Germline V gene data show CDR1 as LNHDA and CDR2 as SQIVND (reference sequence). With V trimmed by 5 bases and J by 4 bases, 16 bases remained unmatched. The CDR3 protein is CASSPHRTGGAGRYEQYF. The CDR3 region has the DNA TGTGCCAGTAGTCCTCACAGGACAGGGGGCGCCGGGAGGTACGAGCAGTACTTC.

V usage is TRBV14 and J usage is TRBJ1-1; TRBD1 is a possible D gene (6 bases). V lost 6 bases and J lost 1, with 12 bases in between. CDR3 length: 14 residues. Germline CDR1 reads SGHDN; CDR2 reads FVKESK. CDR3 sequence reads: CASRRGTSNTEAFF. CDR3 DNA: TGTGCCAGCAGGCGAGGGACATCGAACACTGAAGCTTTCTTT.

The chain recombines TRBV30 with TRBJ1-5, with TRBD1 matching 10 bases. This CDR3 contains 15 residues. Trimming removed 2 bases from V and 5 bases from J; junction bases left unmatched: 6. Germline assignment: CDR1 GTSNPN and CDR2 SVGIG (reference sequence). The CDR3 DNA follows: TGTGCCTGGAGTTCCGGGACAGGGGATTATCAGCCCCAGCATTTT. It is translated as CAWSSGTGDYQPQHF.